This T cell receptor beta chain was sequenced for a study of T cells in Graves' hyperthyroidism and ophthalmopathy. In the study overall: Peripheral blood was obtained at initial diagnosis, preceding any treatment.

RNA transcripts provided the source from which TCR beta CDR3 regions were amplified. HTBI primers were used for first-round RT-PCR of the TCR CDR3. A single record per CDR3 protein comes from TCRdb applying MiXCR to the multiplex PCR reads. This sample has about 260,000 distinct CDR3 sequences; about a sixth occur once, and the top ten carry 28%. The cohort's ophthalmopathy patients, a group with duration under 3 months, had a Clinical Activity Score of at least 3 and a NOSPECS grade of at least 4. Uncontrolled infection, other autoimmune disease, pregnancy or lactation led to exclusion. Orbital computed tomography and thyroid ultrasound, together with serum TRAb and thyroxine and clinical symptoms, were used for diagnoses. This clonotype has a handful of counts. This CDR3 region has 16 residues. V trimming: 4 bases; J trimming: 4 bases; junction bases outside the gene matches: 13. CDR1 and CDR2 (germline): MGHRA, YSYEKL.

The gene calls are TRBV4-1 and TRBJ2-7, with TRBD1 identical over 7 bases. This TCR was sampled from a woman younger than 35 with Graves' ophthalmopathy. The sample was blood. CDR3 in amino acids: CASSPGRTGRNYEQYF. The CDR3 region has the DNA TGCGCCAGCAGCCCCGGCCGGACAGGCCGAAATTACGAGCAGTACTTC.